The source of this TCR beta chain is a study of Ad26.COV2.S vaccination and SARS-CoV-2 variants. Study background: Enrollment placed the donor in the COV1001 Ad26.COV2.S trial arm.

To note about this clone: The antigen is unknown.

The CDR3 consists of 15 residues. Germline values: CDR1 KGHDR, CDR2 SFDVKD. V was pared by 7 bases and J by 4 bases, with 5 bases of the junction left unmatched. Points from the study as a whole: Compared with placebo recipients, vaccine recipients had higher spike-specific TCR breadth.

Treatment reported: 19 received Ad26.COV2.S at low or high dose, single or two shots; roughly five received placebo; per-sample allocation not given. Day 63 following the first vaccine or placebo injection was when the samples were taken. Wuhan-strain SARS-CoV-2 spike was expressed by the Ad26 vector that made up the vaccine. The assay was immunoSEQ multiplex PCR, and TCRdb's table has in-frame clones only and misses some. Of fewer than 800,000 clones listed, more than 80% were seen once; the top ten hold approximately 1.5%. This chain joins TRBV24-1 and TRBJ2-1, with 11 nucleotides matching TRBD2. The sequences come from peripheral blood, collected in a trial of Ad26.COV2.S vaccine versus placebo. This TCR came from a person between 18 and 65 years old who received the Ad26.COV2.S COVID-19 vaccine or a placebo. CDR3 residues: CATSASGGMYNEQFF. Written as DNA, the CDR3 is TGTGCCACCAGCGCTAGCGGGGGGATGTACAATGAGCAGTTCTTC.